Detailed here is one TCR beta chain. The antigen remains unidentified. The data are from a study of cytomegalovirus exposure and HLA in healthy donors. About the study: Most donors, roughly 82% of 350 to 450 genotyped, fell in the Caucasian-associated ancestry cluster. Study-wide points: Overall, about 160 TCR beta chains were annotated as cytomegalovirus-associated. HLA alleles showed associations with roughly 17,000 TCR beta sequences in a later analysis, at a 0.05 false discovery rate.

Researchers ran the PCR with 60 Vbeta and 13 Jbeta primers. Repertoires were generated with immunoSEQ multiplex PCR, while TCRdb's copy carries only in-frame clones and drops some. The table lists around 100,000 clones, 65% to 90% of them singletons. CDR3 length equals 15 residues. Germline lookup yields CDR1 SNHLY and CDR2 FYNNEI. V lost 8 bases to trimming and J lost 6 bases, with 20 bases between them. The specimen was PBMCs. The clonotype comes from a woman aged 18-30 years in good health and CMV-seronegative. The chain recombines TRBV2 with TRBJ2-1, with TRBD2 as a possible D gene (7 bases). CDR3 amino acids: CASQEGGGPANEQFF. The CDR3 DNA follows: TGTGCCAGCCAAGAAGGGGGGGGCCCTGCCAATGAGCAGTTCTTC.